This T cell receptor (beta chain) comes out of a study of blood T cell repertoires in COVID-19. Background on the study: T cells, B-cell-depleted T cells, or PBMCs provided the cDNA or gDNA that served as material.

In the study's own analysis: The assay estimated nucleated cells by amplifying reference gene primers. Libraries were prepared by immunoSEQ multiplex PCR; TCRdb keeps only in-frame clonotypes and omits some of them. V, J and clone size were drawn from that table, and D and trimming were deduced from the DNA. The table has around 170,000 clones, less than 90% seen once. This clone was seen only once. Germline V lookup: CDR1 SGHRS, CDR2 YFSETQ. CDR3 length: 14 amino acids. Trimming left V 0 bases short and J 5 bases short, with 11 bases between. This clonotype was obtained from a woman in her 70s with acute or convalescent COVID-19. The J gene is TRBJ2-5, the V gene TRBV5-1, with D perhaps TRBD2 (5 bases). Sequencing was performed on peripheral blood. The CDR3, as DNA: TGCGCCAGCAGCTTGGAGGGTCGAGGGGAGACCCAGTACTTC. Amino acid sequence: CASSLEGRGETQYF. Full variable domain (rest looked up from reference TRBV5-1 and TRBJ2-5): KAGVTQTPRYLIKTRGQQVTLSCSPISGHRSVSWYQQTPGQGLQFLFEYFSETQRNKGNFPGRFSGRQFSNSRSEMNVSTLELGDSALYLCASSLEGRGETQYFGPGTRLLVL.